The subject of this entry is one T cell receptor beta chain. Its antigen is unknown. Nothing much larger sits one base from this clone, and base qualities are not available. In Seattle, one collaborating source enrolled patients while the infection was active and tracked those patients longitudinally over the course of disease. Whole blood was collected in K2EDTA tubes by collaborating institutions according to the institutions' own protocols. For TCRbeta analysis, collaborators shipped samples as frozen whole blood, isolated PBMCs, or DNA extracted from either of those sample types. Trimming removed 3 bases from V and 10 bases from J, leaving 13 bases between the germline ends. The CDR3 runs 13 residues from the cysteine to the phenylalanine. The DNA shown is the 39-base CDR3, in frame from base 1. The data derive from a study of blood T cell repertoires in COVID-19 (dated by TCRdb to 2020 to 2021). For the study in its entirety: Samples covering the acute and convalescent phases of COVID-19 were provided by collaborators in the United States, Italy and Spain. The prospective study material was composed of cDNA or gDNA derived from T cells, B-cell-depleted T cells, or PBMCs. Subjects who had been exposed to COVID-19, were actively infected with it, or had recovered from it provided the deeply sampled blood TCRbeta repertoires that made up the dataset. The repertoires were released in a freely available public database meant as a resource for research on the immune response to SARS-CoV-2. The samples were drawn from the first 160 participants of the ongoing ImmuneRACE study and from 950 to 1,500 subjects provided by 6 global collaborators. A de-identified subject ID, COVID-19 status, age in years and sex were almost always included in the sample metadata. Where available, HLA class I and class II types were taken from metadata supplied by the sample provider and were not determined by assay-based typing. The paper as a whole reports these results and caveats: Clinical and demographic metadata were provided uncurated, with the amount varying by source and participant.

TCRbeta CDR3 regions were amplified from genomic DNA using the immunoSEQ Assay, a bias-controlled multiplex PCR. In the original analysis: The number of nucleated cells in each sample was estimated from the amplification of reference gene primers within the assay. To quantify the absolute abundance of each unique TCRbeta CDR3 rearrangement, sequence reads were collapsed and filtered. For each sample, productive Simpson clonality was calculated by taking the square root of Simpson's diversity index across productive rearrangements. The table comes from immuneACCESS by way of TCRdb, which keeps in-frame sequences with V and J called. Part of the clones is missing from these tables; in studies checked, under half for an unresolved V gene and the rest for unknown reasons. V and J calls and clone size are as listed in that table; D and trimming were resolved from the DNA. This sample holds about 250,000 clones; under 85% were observed only once. The ten largest clones add up to 0.7% to 0.9% of the sample.

Material for sequencing was peripheral blood. The chain joins TRBV12-3 or TRBV12-4 to TRBJ1-5, and TRBD1 may be the D gene, going by 6 matching bases. This receptor was obtained from a human donor with COVID-19, enrolled during active disease. The donor label of this sample is uncertain. The CDR3 protein sequence reads: CASSFWQGQPQHF. The bases read TGTGCCAGCAGTTTTTGGCAGGGACAACCCCAGCATTTT.